The rows below give T cell receptor beta chains drawn from one sample of a study of blood T cell repertoires in COVID-19. Data came from immunoSEQ multiplex PCR; TCRdb stores just in-frame clones and leaves some out. The sample includes roughly 250,000 clones, 70% to 85% of them seen just once. The sequenced sample consisted of peripheral blood. Every receptor here comes from a woman of 80 years or more with acute or convalescent COVID-19. CDR3s include the opening cysteine and the closing phenylalanine or tryptophan. Each record gives: CDR3 length, J gene, V gene, clone size, D gene, CDR3 protein, CDR3 DNA. The D gene is left open where the match is weak. Some rows mark clone size as missing; the rest say once, few, many or name a class of expanded clone.

>16|TRBJ1-2|TRBV7-2|-|TRBD1
CASSLTGGYEVDGYTF
TGTGCCAGCAGCTTGACAGGGGGCTATGAGGTGGATGGCTACACCTTC
>16|TRBJ2-7|TRBV4-1|-|TRBD1
CASSQGWTGGFYEQYF
TGCGCCAGCAGCCAAGGATGGACAGGGGGCTTCTACGAGCAGTACTTC
>12|TRBJ2-3|TRBV2|-|-
CASSGLAYTQYF
TGTGCCAGCAGTGGCCTAGCTTATACGCAGTATTTT
>16|TRBJ2-6|TRBV19|-|TRBD1
CASSQGQGPGANVLTF
TGTGCCAGTAGCCAAGGACAGGGTCCCGGGGCCAACGTCCTGACTTTC
>15|TRBJ2-2|TRBV3-1/TRBV3-2|-|-
CASSPWGANTGELFF
TGTGCCAGCAGCCCATGGGGGGCGAACACCGGGGAGCTGTTTTTT
>17|TRBJ2-6|TRBV7-2|-|-
CASRRNPGVGGANVLTF
TGTGCCAGCAGACGAAACCCGGGGGTTGGTGGGGCCAACGTCCTGACTTTC
>17|TRBJ2-6|TRBV28|-|-
CASSLVKGISGANVLTF
TGTGCCAGCAGTCTAGTAAAGGGGATCTCTGGGGCCAACGTCCTGACTTTC
>15|TRBJ1-6|TRBV2|-|-
CASSDPGPYNSPLHF
TGTGCCAGCAGTGATCCCGGTCCATATAATTCACCCCTCCACTTT
>16|TRBJ2-5|TRBV28|-|-
CASSLFSKGYQETQYF
TGTGCCAGCAGTTTATTTTCGAAGGGGTACCAAGAGACCCAGTACTTC
>13|TRBJ2-3|TRBV2|-|TRBD1
CASSGQATDTQYF
TGTGCCAGCAGCGGACAGGCAACAGATACGCAGTATTTT
>16|TRBJ2-5|TRBV28|-|TRBD1
CASSLWAGGWQETQYF
TGTGCCAGCAGTTTATGGGCAGGGGGTTGGCAAGAGACCCAGTACTTC
>14|TRBJ2-7|TRBV27|once|TRBD1
CASSSLDRGREQYF
TGTGCCAGCAGTTCTCTGGACAGGGGGCGCGAGCAGTACTTC
>14|TRBJ2-2|TRBV3-1/TRBV3-2|-|-
CASSQVAPQEKLFF
TGTGCCAGCAGCCAAGTCGCTCCCCAAGAGAAGCTGTTTTTT
>18|TRBJ2-3|TRBV5-1|-|-
CASSLANFYLLSEDTQYF
TGCGCCAGCAGCTTGGCCAACTTCTATTTACTCTCCGAAGATACGCAGTATTTT
>12|TRBJ1-6|TRBV28|-|-
CASSLPNSPLHF
TGTGCCAGCAGCCTACCTAATTCACCCCTCCACTTT
>14|TRBJ2-2|TRBV29-1|-|TRBD2
CSVTGGWGTGELFF
TGCAGCGTTACCGGGGGGTGGGGCACCGGGGAGCTGTTTTTT
>16|TRBJ1-6|TRBV5-1|once|-
CASSLYPAGNNSPLHF
TGCGCCAGCAGCTTGTACCCGGCAGGGAATAATTCACCCCTCCACTTT
>17|TRBJ1-1|TRBV7-3|-|TRBD1
CASSLWVGQGVYTEAFF
TGTGCCAGCAGCTTATGGGTTGGACAGGGAGTTTACACTGAAGCTTTCTTT
>15|TRBJ1-1|TRBV28|-|-
CASSLSPPSNTEAFF
TGTGCCAGCAGTTTATCCCCCCCCTCGAACACTGAAGCTTTCTTT
>20|TRBJ1-5|TRBV10-3|-|TRBD1
CAISDPGTGGATGSNQPQHF
TGTGCCATCAGTGACCCCGGGACAGGGGGCGCGACGGGTAGCAATCAGCCCCAGCATTTT
>15|TRBJ2-2|TRBV11-3|-|TRBD1
CASSRGTAPTGELFF
TGTGCCAGCAGCCGTGGGACAGCGCCGACCGGGGAGCTGTTTTTT
>17|TRBJ1-3|TRBV28|-|-
CASSPPGLSFSGNTIYF
TGTGCCAGCAGTCCGCCGGGACTCTCATTCTCTGGAAACACCATATATTTT
>17|TRBJ2-3|TRBV7-9|-|TRBD2
CASSSHDGGFSTDTQYF
TGTGCCAGCAGCTCACATGACGGGGGGTTTAGCACAGATACGCAGTATTTT
>18|TRBJ2-2|TRBV18|-|TRBD2
CASSTTLFGGANTGELFF
TGTGCCAGCTCAACCACCTTATTCGGGGGGGCGAACACCGGGGAGCTGTTTTTT
>13|TRBJ1-6|TRBV12-3/TRBV12-4|few|-
CASSLGHSFVLHF
TGTGCCAGCAGCCTGGGACATTCCTTTGTCCTCCACTTT
>14|TRBJ2-7|TRBV28|-|-
CASSFAGLTYEQYF
TGTGCCAGCAGTTTTGCAGGCCTGACCTACGAGCAGTACTTC
>17|TRBJ1-4|TRBV27|-|TRBD1
CASSPTGGGQRHEKLFF
TGTGCCAGCAGCCCGACAGGTGGGGGACAGCGGCATGAAAAACTGTTTTTT
>15|TRBJ2-7|TRBV6-6|-|TRBD2
CASSFSGTGGDEQYF
TGTGCCAGCAGTTTCTCCGGGACGGGAGGAGACGAGCAGTACTTC
>13|TRBJ1-2|TRBV12-3/TRBV12-4|-|-
CASSRWTRPGYTF
TGTGCCAGCAGTAGGTGGACAAGACCTGGCTACACCTTC